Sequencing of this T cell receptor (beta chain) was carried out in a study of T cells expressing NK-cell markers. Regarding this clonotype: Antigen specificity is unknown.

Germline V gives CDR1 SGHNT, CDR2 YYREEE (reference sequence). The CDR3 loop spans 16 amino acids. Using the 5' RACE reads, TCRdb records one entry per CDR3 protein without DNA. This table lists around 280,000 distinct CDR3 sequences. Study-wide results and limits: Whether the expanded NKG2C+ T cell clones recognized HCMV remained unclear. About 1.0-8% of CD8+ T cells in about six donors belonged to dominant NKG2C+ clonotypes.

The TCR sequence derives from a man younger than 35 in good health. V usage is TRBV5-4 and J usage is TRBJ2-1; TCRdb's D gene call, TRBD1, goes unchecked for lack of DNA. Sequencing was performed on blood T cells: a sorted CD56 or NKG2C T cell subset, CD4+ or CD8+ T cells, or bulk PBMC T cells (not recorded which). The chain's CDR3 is CASSRLGQGAYNEQFF.